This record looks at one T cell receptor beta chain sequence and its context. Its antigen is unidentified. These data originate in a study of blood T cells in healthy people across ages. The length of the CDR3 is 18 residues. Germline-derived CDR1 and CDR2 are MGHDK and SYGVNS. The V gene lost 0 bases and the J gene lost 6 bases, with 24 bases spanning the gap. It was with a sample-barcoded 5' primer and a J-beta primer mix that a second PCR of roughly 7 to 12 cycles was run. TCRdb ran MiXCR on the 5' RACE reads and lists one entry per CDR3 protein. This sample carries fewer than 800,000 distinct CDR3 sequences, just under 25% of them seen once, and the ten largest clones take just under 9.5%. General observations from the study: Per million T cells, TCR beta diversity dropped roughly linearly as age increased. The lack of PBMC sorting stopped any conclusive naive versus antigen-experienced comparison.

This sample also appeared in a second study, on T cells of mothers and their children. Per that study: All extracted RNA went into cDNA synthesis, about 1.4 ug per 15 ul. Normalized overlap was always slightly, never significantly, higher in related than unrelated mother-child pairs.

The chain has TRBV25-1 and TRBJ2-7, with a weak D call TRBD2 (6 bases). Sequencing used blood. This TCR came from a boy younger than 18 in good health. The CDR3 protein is CASSEYFRGTGTSGEQYF. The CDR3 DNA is TGTGCCAGCAGTGAATACTTCCGCGGGACGGGTACCTCGGGCGAGCAGTACTTC.